This T cell receptor (beta chain) was identified during a study of CD8+ T cells in alopecia areata. Study information: Severity was scored as percentage of affected scalp area in treated patients.

Extraction and reverse transcription of RNA yielded cDNA as the sequencing template. Clones were read by immunoSEQ multiplex PCR, and TCRdb kept only the in-frame ones, dropping some. The table lists a few hundred thousand clones, around two fifths of them singletons. About this clone: Its antigen is unknown.

Study outcomes and limitations: Many expanded lesional clones persisted in scalp and blood during tofacitinib treatment.

Deletions cut 7 bases from V and 8 bases from J, with 14 bases between. CDR1 is SNHLY and CDR2 is FYNNEI in the germline V gene. The CDR3 has 13 residues. Described treatment: oral pan-JAK inhibitor, 5-10 mg twice daily. Obtained from alopecia areata patients were lesional scalp punch biopsies along with peripheral blood. The chain recombines TRBV2 with TRBJ1-4; D gene uncertain. The sequence came from a human donor with alopecia areata. The sample here was CD4+ T cells sorted from blood, taken at approximately week 30, from a patient treated with tofacitinib. The CDR3 sequence is CASTLPPGEKLFF. For the CDR3, the DNA is TGTGCCAGCACCCTTCCGCCAGGCGAAAAACTGTTTTTT.